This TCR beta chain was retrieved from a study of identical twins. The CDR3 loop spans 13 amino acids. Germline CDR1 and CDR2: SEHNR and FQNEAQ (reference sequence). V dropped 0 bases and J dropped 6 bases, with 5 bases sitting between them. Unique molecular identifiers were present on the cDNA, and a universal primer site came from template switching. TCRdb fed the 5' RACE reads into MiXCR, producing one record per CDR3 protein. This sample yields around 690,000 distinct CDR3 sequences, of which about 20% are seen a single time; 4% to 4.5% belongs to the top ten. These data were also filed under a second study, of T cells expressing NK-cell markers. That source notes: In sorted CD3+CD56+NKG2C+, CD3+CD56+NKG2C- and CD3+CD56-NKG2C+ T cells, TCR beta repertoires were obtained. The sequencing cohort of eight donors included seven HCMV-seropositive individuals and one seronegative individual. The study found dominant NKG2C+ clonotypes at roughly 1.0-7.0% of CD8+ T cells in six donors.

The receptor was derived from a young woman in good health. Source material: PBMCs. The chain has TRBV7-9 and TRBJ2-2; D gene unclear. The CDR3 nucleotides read TGTGCCAGCAGCTTAGCGCAGTCCGGGGAGCTGTTTTTT. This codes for CASSLAQSGELFF.